This is a list of T cell receptor beta chains from one sample in a study of T cells after yellow fever vaccination. MiXCR was run by TCRdb on the 5' RACE reads, yielding one entry per CDR3 protein. The sample lists approximately 300,000 distinct CDR3 sequences; around 6.8% were seen once. The sample in question was PBMCs, obtained about 49 days after the first yellow fever vaccination. Source of these receptors: a man in his late teens or twenties who received the YFV17D yellow fever vaccine. The CDR3 runs from the conserved cysteine through the conserved F or W. Each record gives: J gene, V gene, D gene, clone size, CDR3 DNA, CDR3 protein. The D gene is left open where the match is weak. Expanded clones are given a class, and other clones once, few, many or no size at all.

TRBJ2-1,TRBV20-1,TRBD2,NA,TGCAGTGCTGTACTAGCGGGGGGGCCCAATGAGCAGTTCTTC,CSAVLAGGPNEQFF
TRBJ1-2,TRBV19,NA,few,TGTGCCAGTTGGGGGGGAAACTATGGCTACACCTTC,CASWGGNYGYTF
TRBJ2-7,TRBV4-3,NA,many,TGCGCCAGCAGCCAAGGGACCTCCTACGAGCAGTACTTC,CASSQGTSYEQYF
TRBJ2-1,TRBV6-2/TRBV6-3,NA,many,TGTGCCAGCAGTTATTTGGCGTACAATGAGCAGTTCTTC,CASSYLAYNEQFF
TRBJ1-1,TRBV6-5,NA,NA,TGTGCCAGCAGGGACCGTCTTGAAGCTTTCTTT,CASRDRLEAFF
TRBJ2-3,TRBV4-1,NA,few,TGCGCCAGCAGCACAAAATTTCTGGATACGCAGTATTTT,CASSTKFLDTQYF
TRBJ2-1,TRBV5-6,NA,NA,TGTGCCAGCAGCTTGTTTATGGGACCAGGCCCTGCAATTGGGCAGTTCTTC,CASSLFMGPGPAIGQFF
TRBJ2-2,TRBV15,NA,NA,TGTGCCACCAGCAGGGACTCCTACACCGGGGAGCTGTTTTTT,CATSRDSYTGELFF
TRBJ2-2,TRBV28,NA,NA,TGTGCCAGCAGATCGGGGATCGGGGAGCTGTTTTTT,CASRSGIGELFF
TRBJ2-6,TRBV20-1,NA,many,TGCAGTGCTAGATCGGGGACCGGGGCCAACGTCCTGACTTTC,CSARSGTGANVLTF
TRBJ1-4,TRBV2,NA,few,TGTGCCAGCCGGGCCTCCCTCCTTACTAATGAAAAACTGTTTTTT,CASRASLLTNEKLFF